Sequencing of this TCR beta chain was carried out in a study of identical twins. In its sample, this clonotype was seen a few times. Its cognate antigen is unknown. Germline CDR1 MNHNS, CDR2 SASEGT. The CDR3 has 13 residues. The trim removed 3 bases at V and 10 bases at J, leaving 8 bases unmatched. Template switching, a step in the protocol, added a universal primer site, and cDNA carried unique molecular identifiers. One entry per CDR3 protein results from TCRdb running MiXCR on the 5' RACE reads. The profile covers 1.5 million to 2 million distinct CDR3 sequences, with around a third appearing a single time and roughly 0.3% taken by the ten largest. Only healthy Caucasians were enrolled as donors. Study outcomes and limitations: Out-of-frame TCR alpha sharing in monozygotic twins exceeded recombination model predictions.

The chain uses TRBV6-1 and TRBJ1-2; TRBD1 matches 7 bases. The specimen sequenced was cord blood. This clonotype originated in a newborn girl in good health. The CDR3 is CASSDGTVSHYTF. The CDR3 DNA reads as TGTGCCAGCAGTGATGGGACAGTCTCACACTACACCTTC.